Reported below is one T cell receptor beta chain. Its antigen is still unknown. Germline lookup yields CDR1 SGHNT and CDR2 YYREEE (reference sequence). The CDR3 is 12 amino acids. V dropped 0 bases and J dropped 8 bases, with 7 bases sitting between them. This specimen belongs to a study of T cell responses to AZD1222 COVID-19 vaccine. Data came from immunoSEQ multiplex PCR; TCRdb stores just in-frame clones and leaves some out. The data hold some 180,000 clones, with 80% to 95% observed a single time. Overall study findings and caveats: The CD4 TCRs associated with vaccination extended across spike and predominated at 160-218 and 743-854. Unmutated regions of variants are reportedly targeted by nearly half of spike-specific TCRs. A rise in Spike-specific TCR breadth and depth followed two AZD1222 doses.

The chain recombines TRBV5-4 with TRBJ2-3; D uncertain. The receptor was derived from an adult in good health. Sequenced here: peripheral blood, sampled on day 0 of AZD1222 vaccination. The CDR3 region has the DNA TGTGCCAGCAGCTTGGAAGGCGGTACGCAGTATTTT. It specifies CASSLEGGTQYF.